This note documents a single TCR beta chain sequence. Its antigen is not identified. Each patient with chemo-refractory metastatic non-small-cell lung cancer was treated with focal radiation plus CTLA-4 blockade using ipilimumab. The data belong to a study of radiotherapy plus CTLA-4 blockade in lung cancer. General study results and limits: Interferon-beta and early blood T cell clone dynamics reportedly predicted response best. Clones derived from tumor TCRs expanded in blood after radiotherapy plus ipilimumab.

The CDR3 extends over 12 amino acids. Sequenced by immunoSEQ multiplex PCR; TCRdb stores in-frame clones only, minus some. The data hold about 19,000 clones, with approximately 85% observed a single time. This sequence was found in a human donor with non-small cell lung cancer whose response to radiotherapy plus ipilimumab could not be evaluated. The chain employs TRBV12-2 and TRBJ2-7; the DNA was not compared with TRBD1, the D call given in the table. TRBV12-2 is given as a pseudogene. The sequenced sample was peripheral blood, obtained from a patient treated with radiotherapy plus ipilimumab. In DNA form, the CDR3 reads TGTGCAAGTCGCCCCAACAGGGGGATTTTGTACTTC. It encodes CASRPNRGILYF.